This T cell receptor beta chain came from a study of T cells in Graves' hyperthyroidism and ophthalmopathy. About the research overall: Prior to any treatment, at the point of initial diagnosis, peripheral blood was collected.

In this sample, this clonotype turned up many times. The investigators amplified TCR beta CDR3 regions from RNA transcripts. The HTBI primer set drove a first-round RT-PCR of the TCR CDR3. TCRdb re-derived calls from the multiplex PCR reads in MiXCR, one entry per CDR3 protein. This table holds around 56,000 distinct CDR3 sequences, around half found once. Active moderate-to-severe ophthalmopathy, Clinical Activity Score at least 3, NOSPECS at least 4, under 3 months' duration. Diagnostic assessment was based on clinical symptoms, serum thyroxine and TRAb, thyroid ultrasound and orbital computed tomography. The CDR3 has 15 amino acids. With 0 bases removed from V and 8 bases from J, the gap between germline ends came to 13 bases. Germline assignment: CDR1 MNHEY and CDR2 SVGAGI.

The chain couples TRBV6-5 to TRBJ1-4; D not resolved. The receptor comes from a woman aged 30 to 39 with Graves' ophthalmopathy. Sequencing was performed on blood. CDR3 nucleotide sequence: TGTGCCAGCAGTTACTCCTCTAACCCCGAAGAAAAACTGTTTTTT. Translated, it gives CASSYSSNPEEKLFF.